This TCR beta chain emerged from a study of patients and donors after allogeneic stem cell transplantation. TCRdb reanalysed the RT-PCR reads using MiXCR and keeps one entry per CDR3 protein. The sample has over 350,000 distinct CDR3 sequences, 16% seen once. The CDR3 is made up of 19 amino acids. The V end was cut by 0 bases, the J end by 1 base, with 17 bases between. Germline CDR1 is SGHDT and CDR2 is YYEEEE. This chain joins TRBV5-6 and TRBJ2-6; the D gene is possibly TRBD2 (6 bases). The sequencing input was blood, either unsorted or a sorted T cell fraction (not recorded which). The receptor comes from a human donor who was either an allogeneic HSCT recipient or a stem cell or donor lymphocyte infusion donor (not recorded which). It is not recorded whose cells these are; they may come from a transplant donor. The CDR3 loop reads CASSLGAGTFYSGANVLTF. Here the CDR3 DNA reads TGTGCCAGCAGCTTGGGTGCCGGGACTTTCTATTCTGGGGCCAACGTCCTGACTTTC.